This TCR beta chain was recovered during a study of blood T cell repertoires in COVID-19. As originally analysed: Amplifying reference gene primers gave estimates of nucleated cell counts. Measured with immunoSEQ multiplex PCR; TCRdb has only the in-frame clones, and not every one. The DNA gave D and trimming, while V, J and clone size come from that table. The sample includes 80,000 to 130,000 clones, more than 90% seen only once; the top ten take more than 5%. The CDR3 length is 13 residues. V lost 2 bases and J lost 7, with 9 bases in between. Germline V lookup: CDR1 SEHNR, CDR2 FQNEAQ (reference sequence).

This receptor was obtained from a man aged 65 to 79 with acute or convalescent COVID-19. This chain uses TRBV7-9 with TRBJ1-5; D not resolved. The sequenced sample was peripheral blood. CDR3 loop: CASSLTEPQPQHF. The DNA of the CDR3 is TGTGCCAGCAGCTTAACGGAGCCACAGCCCCAGCATTTT.